What follows are 17 T cell receptor beta chains derived from one specimen sequenced in a study of OX40 agonist ivuxolimab in advanced cancers. The protocol used for the library was the immunoSEQ multiplex PCR assay. In its TCRdb copy, this immuneACCESS table keeps in-frame sequences only and misses some clones. Where compared with another copy, unresolved V genes explain less than half of these, and the others have no known cause. Present in this sample are 65,000 to 90,000 clones, approximately 83% of which were seen just once. The ten largest clones add up to 5% to 7% of the sample. The material sequenced was CD4+ or CD8+ T cells sorted from blood, taken in a trial of the OX40 agonist ivuxolimab. Source of these receptors: an adult with an advanced solid tumor such as melanoma, head and neck, liver or kidney cancer.

The chain recombines TRBV30 with TRBJ2-6, with D perhaps TRBD1 (5 bases). Trimming took off 4 bases at V and 3 bases at J, with 10 bases between the two ends. This CDR3 spans 14 amino acids. The germline CDR1 and CDR2 sequences are GTSNPN and SVGIG (reference sequence). As DNA, the CDR3 is TGTGCCTGGATACGCAGGGATGGGGCCAACGTCCTGACTTTC. Its protein is CAWIRRDGANVLTF.

This chain links TRBV9 with TRBJ1-2; the match to TRBD1 covers 7 bases. CDR1 and CDR2 from the germline V gene are SGDLS and YYNGEE. The ends lost 0 bases at V and 3 bases at J; junction bases unmatched: 5. The CDR3 has 15 amino acids. CDR3 loop: CASSVEGTEYYGYTF. CDR3 DNA: TGTGCCAGCAGCGTAGAAGGGACAGAGTACTATGGCTACACCTTC.

The chain is built from TRBV5-1 and TRBJ2-4, with D unclear. This CDR3 is 16 amino acids long. V was shortened by 0 bases and J by 0 bases, with 10 bases between the two germline ends. CDR1 and CDR2 from the germline V gene are SGHRS and YFSETQ. In nucleotides, the CDR3 is TGCGCCAGCAGCTTGGGCGATCTACTAGCCAAAAACATTCAGTACTTC. It is translated as CASSLGDLLAKNIQYF.

This chain links TRBV29-1 with TRBJ2-1; unclear D gene. The CDR3 consists of 13 residues. V was clipped by 6 bases and J by 3 bases, with 12 bases between them. Germline V lookup: CDR1 SQVTM, CDR2 ANQGSEA. CDR3 protein: CSVALGNYNEQFF. The CDR3 DNA follows: TGCAGCGTCGCTTTGGGCAACTACAATGAGCAGTTCTTC.

The chain combines TRBV5-1 with TRBJ1-2; tentative D call: TRBD1 (5 bases). Germline lookup yields CDR1 SGHRS and CDR2 YFSETQ. V was clipped by 3 bases and J by 7 bases, with 22 bases between them. The CDR3 consists of 16 residues. In DNA form, the CDR3 reads TGCGCCAGCAGCTCCGGACACCAGGGACCCGGGGGTGGCTACACCTTC. Translation: CASSSGHQGPGGGYTF.

This chain connects TRBV6-6 to TRBJ2-7; D may be TRBD2 (6 bases). This CDR3 is 14 amino acids long. Per germline, CDR1 MNHNY and CDR2 SVGAGI (reference sequence). The ends were cut back, 0 bases at V and 5 bases at J, with 11 bases in the middle. CDR3 protein: CASSYSLTSNEQYF. CDR3 DNA: TGTGCCAGCAGTTACTCTTTGACTAGTAACGAGCAGTACTTC.

The chain combines TRBV9 with TRBJ2-3; no clear D. Germline lookup yields CDR1 SGDLS and CDR2 YYNGEE. CDR3 length equals 13 residues. Trimming took 0 bases from V and 2 from J, leaving 4 bases between them. The CDR3: CASSVDLTDTQYF. The CDR3 region has the DNA TGTGCCAGCAGCGTAGATCTCACAGATACGCAGTATTTT. Combining the CDR3 with reference TRBV9 and TRBJ2-3 gives the whole variable domain DSGVTQTPKHLITATGQRVTLRCSPRSGDLSVYWYQQSLDQGLQFLIQYYNGEERAKGNILERFSAQQFPDLHSELNLSSLELGDSALYFCASSVDLTDTQYFGPGTRLTVL.

This chain uses TRBV11-2 with TRBJ2-1; D ambiguous. There are 17 residues in the CDR3. The germline V gene has CDR1 SGHAT and CDR2 FQNNGV. V gave up 5 bases and J gave up 0 bases, with 17 bases separating them. The CDR3 coding sequence is TGTGCCAGCAGCATCCCGAATCCCACGCCCTCCTACAATGAGCAGTTCTTC. This codes for CASSIPNPTPSYNEQFF.

This clone was recorded a few times. The chain uses TRBV7-2 and TRBJ1-4; 11 bases are shared with TRBD1. V shed 2 bases and J 6 bases; nucleotides not matched to a gene: 8. CDR1 and CDR2 from the germline V gene are SGHTA and FQGNSA. The CDR3 consists of 17 residues. CDR3 residues: CASSLLAGQGVYEKLFF. In DNA, the CDR3 is TGTGCCAGCAGCTTATTGGCGGGACAGGGGGTCTATGAAAAACTGTTTTTT.

The chain has TRBV7-8 and TRBJ2-3, with D tentatively TRBD1 or TRBD2 (5 bases each). Looked up from germline, CDR1 is SGHVS and CDR2 is FQNEAQ. There are 18 residues in the CDR3. Trimming took 2 bases from V and 1 from J, leaving 19 bases between them. The CDR3 reads CASSLSDDWGTRTDTQYF. The CDR3 DNA follows: TGTGCCAGCAGCTTATCAGATGATTGGGGGACCCGCACAGATACGCAGTATTTT.

This clone has just a few counts. This rearrangement joins TRBV7-9 to TRBJ1-1; D is undetermined. CDR1 is SEHNR and CDR2 is FQNEAQ in the germline V gene (reference sequence). V was trimmed by 2 bases and J by 0 bases, leaving 7 bases between them. The CDR3 is 14 residues long. Here the CDR3 reads CASSLSRLNTEAFF. The DNA of the CDR3 is TGTGCCAGCAGCTTATCCCGCCTGAACACTGAAGCTTTCTTT.

The V gene is TRBV19, the J gene TRBJ1-2; 12 bases fit TRBD1. CDR3 length: 18 residues. Germline-derived CDR1 and CDR2 are LNHDA and SQIVND (reference sequence). Unmatched junction bases numbered 11, after V lost 2 bases and J lost 4 bases. The DNA of the CDR3 is TGTGCCAGTAGTATACGTACGGGACAGGGGGCTGTTGTCTATGGCTACACCTTC. Protein sequence: CASSIRTGQGAVVYGYTF. The variable domain in full, completed from reference TRBV19 and TRBJ1-2, reads DGGITQSPKYLFRKEGQNVTLSCEQNLNHDAMYWYRQDPGQGLRLIYYSQIVNDFQKGDIAEGYSVSREKKESFPLTVTSAQKNPTAFYLCASSIRTGQGAVVYGYTFGSGTRLTVV.

This chain uses TRBV5-1 with TRBJ1-2; no definite D call. The germline V gene has CDR1 SGHRS and CDR2 YFSETQ. This CDR3 has 13 amino acids. The ends were cut back, 2 bases at V and 0 bases at J, with 5 bases in the middle. The CDR3 DNA follows: TGCGCCAGCAGCTTCACAGCTAACTATGGCTACACCTTC. Its protein is CASSFTANYGYTF.

This clone appeared a few times. The chain couples TRBV5-1 to TRBJ2-1; D might be TRBD2 (5 bases). The CDR3 has 15 amino acids. The V gene's germline CDR1 is SGHRS and CDR2 YFSETQ. V was shortened by 5 bases and J by 0 bases, with 12 bases between the two germline ends. The CDR3 sequence: CASRPAVSSYNEQFF. The CDR3 DNA reads TGCGCCAGCAGACCAGCGGTAAGCTCCTACAATGAGCAGTTCTTC.

The V call is TRBV18, the J call TRBJ2-7; D remains ambiguous. V dropped 3 bases and J dropped 0 bases, with 15 bases sitting between them. CDR3 length equals 16 residues. The germline CDR1 and CDR2 sequences are KGHSH and LQKENI. This chain's CDR3 is CASSPQVGEASYEQYF. CDR3 bases: TGTGCCAGCTCACCTCAAGTTGGTGAGGCCTCCTACGAGCAGTACTTC.

The rearrangement links TRBV7-9 to TRBJ2-1; 8 bases line up with TRBD1. The length of the CDR3 is 18 residues. Germline lookup yields CDR1 SEHNR and CDR2 FQNEAQ (reference sequence). J was trimmed by 1 base and V by 0 bases; bases with no gene match: 8. CDR3: CASSLAALGQASYNEQFF. The DNA for the CDR3 is TGTGCCAGCAGCTTAGCGGCGTTGGGACAGGCATCCTACAATGAGCAGTTCTTC.

The genes are TRBV18 and TRBJ2-3; 7 bases align to TRBD2. Germline V gene lookup returns CDR1 KGHSH and CDR2 LQKENI. V was pared by 1 base and J by 1 base, with 8 bases of the junction left unmatched. This CDR3 comprises 17 residues. The CDR3 here is CASSPRASGRGTDTQYF. CDR3 sequence (DNA): TGTGCCAGCTCACCACGGGCTAGCGGAAGGGGCACAGATACGCAGTATTTT.